The present T cell receptor (beta chain) was sequenced within a study of beta chain features in type 1 diabetes listed by TCRdb under 2018. Study-level background: Patients and healthy donors did not differ in mean age, gender distribution, total cell number or subset yield. The study compared the TCRB repertoires of sorted circulating CD4+ T cell subsets in recently diagnosed type 1 diabetes patients with those in matched healthy donors. Whereas all 28 donors provided naive and central memory subsets, regulatory and stem cell-like memory subsets were isolated from just 8 patients and roughly 8 healthy donors. A total of around 110,000,000 sorted cells were examined across all samples, and RNA yield correlated strongly with the number of cells per subset.

Concerning this clone: Its antigen is still unknown. No base quality information exists; no much larger clone differs at one position.

Each donor gave one peripheral blood draw, averaging approximately 0.12 L, which was collected into heparinised tubes. Naive, central memory, regulatory and stem cell-like memory CD4+ T cells were sorted on a BD FACSAria II using a panel including CD45RO, CCR7, CD25, CD127, CD95 and CD27. A purity above 95% was achieved for all sorted populations. PBMCs were separated immediately by Lymphoprep density gradient centrifugation and were stained directly, without being cultured. To minimize batch effects, samples were stained and sorted in pairs, one healthy donor with one patient per experiment. The paper's findings and limits, for the study overall: Naive, central memory and regulatory TCRB repertoires appeared to be more similar among patients than among healthy donors. At VDJ recombination sites, patients with type 1 diabetes made fewer insertions and deleted more nucleotides, a pattern implying thymic rearrangement abnormalities. In all four CD4+ subsets, TCRB CDR3 length was moderately but significantly shorter in type 1 diabetes patients. Because cDNA rather than genomic DNA was sequenced, highly expressing activated cells could have been over-represented, although no difference in activation and CD3 levels was found between groups. HLA sub-analyses involved small numbers of individuals, so any influence of HLA type on TCRB rearrangement remained unresolved. PCR may preferentially amplify shorter templates, but because patient and control samples were amplified and corrected together, any resulting skew would affect both groups equally.

The entire isolated RNA was reverse transcribed using the High Capacity cDNA Reverse Transcription Kit, and thus expressed TCRB transcripts were sequenced. Deep immunoSEQ sequencing was performed on naive, central memory and regulatory T cell samples, with an average of roughly 3.3 million total reads per sample. Sorted cells were lysed in RLT buffer, and RNA was extracted using DNase-treated RNeasy Micro or Mini kits according to cell number. To prevent cross-contamination, each cell subset was processed individually, whereas patient and healthy donor samples were processed jointly. The immunoSEQ multiplex PCR was used to amplify TCRB sequences from cDNA, generating 87-bp fragments that spanned the CDR3 region. Sequencing of the amplicons was performed on the Illumina HiSeq platform. Per the original workflow: PCR bias was computationally corrected using synthetic template baselines, reads within Hamming distance 2 were collapsed, and singletons that could not be merged were discarded. By aligning reads against IMGT, V, D and J genes, CDR3 length, and insertions or deletions at six rearrangement sites were assigned. Within each subset, clonotype counts were normalized to the number of sorted cells before true diversity and Gini coefficients were calculated with the tcR R package. The overlap coefficient, calculated on TCRB nucleotide sequences, was used to quantify repertoire sharing. As a proxy for the pre-selection repertoire, out-of-frame TCRB sequences from naive cells were analyzed. TCRdb mirrors the immuneACCESS table, restricted to in-frame sequences. Some clones are absent from its copies; in checked studies, under half trace to an unresolved V gene, and the reason for the others is unknown. Clonal size and the V and J genes are those of that table, whereas D and trimming came from the DNA. The sample table lists some 290,000 clones, around an eighth of them with a count of one. 0.017% of the sample rests with the top ten.

This clonotype was obtained from a man aged 25 to 40 with type 1 diabetes. The sequencing input was naive CD4+ T cells from blood. The intended sense of this specimen's cell subset or site label: true naive CD4+ T cells.

The DNA reads as follows: TGTGCCAGCAGCCTTGGCGGTTTTGGGGCCAACGTCCTGACTTTC. This codes for CASSLGGFGANVLTF. Recombination linked TRBV7-3 to TRBJ2-6; no confident D gene assignment can be made. The germline V gene provides CDR1 SGHTA and CDR2 FQGTGA. Including cysteine and phenylalanine, the CDR3 has 15 amino acids. Here the CDR3 DNA is all that survives: 45 bases in frame from base 1. Trimming removed 5 bases from V and 3 bases from J, leaving 11 bases between the germline ends.